This entry describes one T cell receptor (beta chain). This specimen belongs to a study of T cells after yellow fever vaccination. Study summary: Fractions with few cells were prepared using SMART-Seq v4 Ultra Low Input.

Trimming took off 1 base at V and 3 bases at J, with 10 bases between the two ends. CDR1 is SEHNR and CDR2 is FQNEAQ in the germline V gene (reference sequence). The CDR3 loop spans 14 amino acids. TCRdb analysed the 5' RACE reads with MiXCR anew, one entry per CDR3 protein. The data contain under 600,000 distinct CDR3 sequences, approximately 15% of them seen just once; the ten biggest clones take up over 12%. This sequence originates from a man aged 30-40 years who received the YFV17D yellow fever vaccine. The chain employs TRBV7-9 and TRBJ2-7; possible D gene TRBD2, 5 bases. Material: PBMCs, obtained on the day of the yellow fever booster vaccination. The CDR3 DNA follows: TGTGCCAGCAGCTTAGTGGGTAGCGACTACGAGCAGTACTTC. Amino acids: CASSLVGSDYEQYF. Looking up the rest from reference TRBV7-9 and TRBJ2-7 gives the full variable domain: DTGVSQNPRHKITKRGQNVTFRCDPISEHNRLYWYRQTLGQGPEFLTYFQNEAQLEKSRLLSDRFSAERPKGSFSTLEIQRTEQGDSAMYLCASSLVGSDYEQYFGPGTRLTVT.